This T cell receptor (beta chain) was sequenced during a study of OX40 agonist ivuxolimab in advanced cancers. Regarding the study as a whole: The CD4+ and CD8+ T cells in the blood had expanded clonally by week 6 at 0.1 to 3.0 mg/kg.

Measured with immunoSEQ multiplex PCR; TCRdb has only the in-frame clones, and not every one. The table lists tens of thousands of clones, over 75% of them singletons. This CDR3 region has 12 residues. Per germline, CDR1 MGHDK and CDR2 SYGVNS. Trimming took 10 bases from V and 6 from J, leaving 15 bases between them. Comments on this clone: Its cognate antigen is unknown.

The genes are TRBV25-1 and TRBJ2-5; D not resolved. The clonotype originates from an adult with an advanced solid tumor such as melanoma, head and neck, liver or kidney cancer. Source: CD4+ or CD8+ T cells sorted from blood, taken in a trial of the OX40 agonist ivuxolimab. The DNA of the CDR3 is TGTGCCACCCTATCTACTGGACAGACCCAGTACTTC. It yields the protein CATLSTGQTQYF.